The clone carrying this T cell receptor beta chain was seen more than once but under ten times. This entry belongs to a study of blood T cells in healthy people across ages. This CDR3 has 14 amino acids. Trimming pared 3 bases from V and 14 bases from J, leaving 21 bases between. PCR was performed a second time for 7 to 11 cycles using a sample-barcoded 5' primer and a J-beta primer mix. Every cDNA molecule carried a tag from a template-switch adaptor bearing 12 random nucleotides. A single record per CDR3 protein comes from TCRdb applying MiXCR to the 5' RACE reads. Among fewer than 950,000 distinct CDR3 sequences listed, 53% were seen once.

The sequence derives from a man aged 80 or over in good health. The chain combines TRBV12-3 or TRBV12-4 with TRBJ2-3, with no clear D. Sequenced sample: blood. The CDR3, as DNA: TGTGCCAGCAGTTTCTCGGACGATCTCAGATACGCGTATTTT. This gives the protein CASSFSDDLRYAYF.